This T cell receptor (beta chain) emerged from a study of identical twins. This clonotype turned up a few times. V was pared by 0 bases and J by 8 bases, with 23 bases between. The CDR3 loop spans 17 amino acids. The germline V gene encodes CDR1 SGHRS and CDR2 YFSETQ. Template switching created a universal primer site, and the cDNA included unique molecular identifiers. TCRdb reanalysed the 5' RACE reads using MiXCR and keeps one entry per CDR3 protein. The data show about 470,000 distinct CDR3 sequences, approximately 25% seen once. The same specimen was also included in a second study, on T cells expressing NK-cell markers. This second report adds: It was sorted CD3+CD56-NKG2C+, CD3+CD56+NKG2C- and CD3+CD56+NKG2C+ T cells that provided the TCR beta repertoires. A few donors' CD3+CD56-NKG2C+ cells were dominated by the same clonotypes.

The chain recombines TRBV5-1 with TRBJ1-2; possible D gene TRBD1, 5 bases. This clonotype was obtained from a woman in her late teens or twenties in good health. The sequenced sample consisted of CD4+ T cells sorted from blood. The CDR3 is CASSLVYGTPRWKGYTF. The CDR3 DNA follows: TGCGCCAGCAGCTTGGTCTACGGGACCCCTAGATGGAAAGGCTACACCTTC.